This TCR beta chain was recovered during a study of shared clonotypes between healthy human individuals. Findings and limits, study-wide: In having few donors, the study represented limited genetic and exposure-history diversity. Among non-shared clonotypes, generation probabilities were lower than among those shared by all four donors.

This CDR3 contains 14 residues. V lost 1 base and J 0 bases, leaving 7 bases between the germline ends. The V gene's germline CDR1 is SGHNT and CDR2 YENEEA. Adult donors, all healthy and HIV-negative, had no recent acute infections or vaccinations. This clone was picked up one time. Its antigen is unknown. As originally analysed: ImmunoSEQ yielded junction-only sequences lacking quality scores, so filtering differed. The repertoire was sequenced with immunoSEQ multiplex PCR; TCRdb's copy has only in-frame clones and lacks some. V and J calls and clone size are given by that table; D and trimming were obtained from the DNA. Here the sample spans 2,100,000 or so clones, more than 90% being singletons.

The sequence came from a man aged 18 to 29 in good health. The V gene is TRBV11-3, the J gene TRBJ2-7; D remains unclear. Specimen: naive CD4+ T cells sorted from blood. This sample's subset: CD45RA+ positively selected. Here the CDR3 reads CASSLGQNSYEQYF. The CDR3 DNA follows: TGTGCCAGCAGCTTAGGTCAGAACTCCTACGAGCAGTACTTC.